This TCR beta chain was observed in a study of response to subunit inactivated influenza vaccine. Study conclusions and caveats: The authors suggested that every seasonal influenza vaccination recruits few new T cells.

The CDR3 is 16 residues long. The V end lost 1 base, the J end lost 0 bases, and 11 bases lay between the germline ends. Per germline, CDR1 SGHKS and CDR2 YYEKEE (reference sequence). This clonotype was picked up many times. Its antigen is not known. MiXCR, applied by TCRdb to the RT-PCR reads, yields one record per CDR3 protein. The sample records about 500,000 distinct CDR3 sequences, 16% being singletons. The origin of this receptor is a man aged 50-75 years who received an inactivated influenza vaccine. Sequencing was performed on CD4+ T cells sorted from PBMCs, taken less than 30 months after vaccination. The chain couples TRBV5-5 to TRBJ2-4; D not resolved. The CDR3 sequence: CASSLLWAQAKNIQYF. The CDR3 nucleotides read TGTGCCAGCAGCTTGTTGTGGGCGCAAGCCAAAAACATTCAGTACTTC.